One T cell receptor (beta chain) is described in this entry. The antigen is undetermined. This sample was taken from a study of cytomegalovirus exposure and HLA in healthy donors. Study details: A later analysis reported the same platform for the 100 to 150 validation repertoires and the 500 to 750 first-cohort repertoires. Study-wide findings and caveats: While the bulk of TCR sequences proved rare, some public TCRs turned up in many donors. Cytomegalovirus association was assigned to 150 to 200 TCR beta chains.

CDR3 length: 18 residues. Germline-derived CDR1 and CDR2 are SGHRS and YFSETQ. V gave up 1 base and J gave up 4 bases; unmatched junction bases: 7. The assay was immunoSEQ multiplex PCR, and TCRdb's table has in-frame clones only and misses some. The table includes over 200,000 clones, roughly 88% detected once. V is TRBV5-1 and J is TRBJ2-3; 15 positions match TRBD2. The clonotype comes from a woman aged 25 to 39 in good health and CMV-seronegative. Sequences were obtained from PBMCs. The CDR3: CASSLTGTSGRSADTQYF. The CDR3 DNA reads TGCGCCAGCAGCTTGACCGGGACTAGCGGGAGGTCGGCAGATACGCAGTATTTT. Based on the CDR3 plus reference TRBV5-1 and TRBJ2-3, the full variable domain is KAGVTQTPRYLIKTRGQQVTLSCSPISGHRSVSWYQQTPGQGLQFLFEYFSETQRNKGNFPGRFSGRQFSNSRSEMNVSTLELGDSALYLCASSLTGTSGRSADTQYFGPGTRLTVL.